This TCR beta chain derives from a study of blood T cell repertoires in COVID-19. Study background: Sources were T cells, B-cell-depleted T cells, or PBMCs; the material itself was cDNA or gDNA.

The data were produced by immunoSEQ multiplex PCR, yet TCRdb's version contains in-frame clones alone and is incomplete. The sample has approximately 360,000 clones, 83% seen once. CDR1 is MNHNY, CDR2 SVGAGI, per germline (reference sequence). The V end was cut by 5 bases, the J end by 1 base, with 40 bases between. The CDR3 consists of 24 residues. The V gene is TRBV6-6, the J gene TRBJ2-3, with D tentatively TRBD2 (6 bases). Sequenced sample: PBMCs or T cells enriched from blood (not recorded which). The source of this sequence is a woman in her forties or fifties who had recovered from COVID-19. CDR3 amino acids: CASSRRQVGPRVGERAGGTDTQYF. CDR3 sequence (DNA): TGTGCCAGCAGTCGAAGGCAAGTGGGGCCGCGCGTCGGTGAGCGGGCCGGTGGCACAGATACGCAGTATTTT.